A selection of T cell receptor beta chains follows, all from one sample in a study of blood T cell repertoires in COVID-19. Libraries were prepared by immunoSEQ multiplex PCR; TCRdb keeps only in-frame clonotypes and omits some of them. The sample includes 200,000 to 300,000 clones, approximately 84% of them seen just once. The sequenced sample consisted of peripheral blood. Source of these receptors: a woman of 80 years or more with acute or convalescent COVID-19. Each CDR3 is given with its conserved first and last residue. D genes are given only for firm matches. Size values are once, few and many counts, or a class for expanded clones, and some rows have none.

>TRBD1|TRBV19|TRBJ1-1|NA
TGTGCCAGTAGTATACCGGGACAGGGGAGTAATGAAGCTTTCTTT
CASSIPGQGSNEAFF
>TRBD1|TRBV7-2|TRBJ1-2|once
TGTGCCAGCAGCTTTAGTGGGACAGGAAATACTCCTAACTATGGCTACACCTTC
CASSFSGTGNTPNYGYTF
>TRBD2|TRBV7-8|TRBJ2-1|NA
TGTGCCAGCAGCCTAAGCCGGACTAGCGGGACCCACAATGAGCAGTTCTTC
CASSLSRTSGTHNEQFF
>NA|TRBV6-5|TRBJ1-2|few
TGTGCCAGCAGTTCCCCCTTTACAGGGCCCTATGGCTACACCTTC
CASSSPFTGPYGYTF
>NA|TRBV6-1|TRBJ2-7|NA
TGTGCCAGCAGTGAACCTTCCAGGGTCCACGAGCAGTACTTC
CASSEPSRVHEQYF
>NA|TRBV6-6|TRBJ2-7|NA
TGTGCCAGCAGGGAACGGGGTACCTACGAGCAGTACTTC
CASRERGTYEQYF
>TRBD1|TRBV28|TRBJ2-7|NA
TGTGCCAGCAGTGCCCCGGGACAGGCTTACGAGCAGTACTTC
CASSAPGQAYEQYF
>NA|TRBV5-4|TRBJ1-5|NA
TGTGCCAGCAGCCAGAACAGGGATCAGCCCCAGCATTTT
CASSQNRDQPQHF
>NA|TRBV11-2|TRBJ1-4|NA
TGTGCCAGCAGCTTAGTCATCGACTCCGTTGAAAAACTGTTTTTT
CASSLVIDSVEKLFF
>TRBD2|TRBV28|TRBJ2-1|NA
TGTGCCAGCAGTCCACTAAAAGGACTAGCGGCCTCGGAGTTCTTC
CASSPLKGLAASEFF
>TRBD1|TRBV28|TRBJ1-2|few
TGTGCCAGCAGACGGACAGGGGCTAACTATGGCTACACCTTC
CASRRTGANYGYTF
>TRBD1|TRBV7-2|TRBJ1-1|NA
TGTGCCAGCAGCCCTTTGACAGGGGCGAACACTGAAGCTTTCTTT
CASSPLTGANTEAFF
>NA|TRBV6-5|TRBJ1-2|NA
TGTGCCAGCAGTTACGAGACCGGTCGGAGTGGCTACACCTTC
CASSYETGRSGYTF
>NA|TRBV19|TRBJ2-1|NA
TGTGCCAGTAGTACATGGAGCAGTGAGCAGTTCTTC
CASSTWSSEQFF
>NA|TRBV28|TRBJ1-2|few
TGTGCCAGCACCGAAGGGGGTTCTAACTATGGCTACACCTTC
CASTEGGSNYGYTF
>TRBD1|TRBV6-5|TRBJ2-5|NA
TGTGCCAGCAGCCCCGGGACAGGGATAAGGGAGACCCAGTACTTC
CASSPGTGIRETQYF
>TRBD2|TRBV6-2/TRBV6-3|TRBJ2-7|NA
TGTGCCAGCAGTTACAGCACACTAGCGCCGACCTACGAGCAGTACTTC
CASSYSTLAPTYEQYF
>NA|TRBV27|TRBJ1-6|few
TGTGCCAGCAGTTTACCGCCTCGGAGCTCCTATAATTCACCCCTCCACTTT
CASSLPPRSSYNSPLHF
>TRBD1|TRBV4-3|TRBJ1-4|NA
TGCGCCAGCAGCCAAGACGACAGGGTTAATGAAAAACTGTTTTTT
CASSQDDRVNEKLFF
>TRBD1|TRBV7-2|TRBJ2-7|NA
TGTGCCAGCAGCTTAGGGACAGGGGGCGCGTACGAGCAGTACTTC
CASSLGTGGAYEQYF
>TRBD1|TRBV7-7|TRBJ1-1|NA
TGTGCCAGCAGCCCGAGGTTATGGGGACAGGGGTCGAACACTGAAGCTTTCTTT
CASSPRLWGQGSNTEAFF
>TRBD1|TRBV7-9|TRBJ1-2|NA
TGTGCCAGCAGCCCCCTTCCCGGGACAGACCTTAACTATGGCTACACCTTC
CASSPLPGTDLNYGYTF
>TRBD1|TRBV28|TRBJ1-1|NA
TGTGCCAGCAGTACCGGACAGGGCCCTGAAGCTTTCTTT
CASSTGQGPEAFF